Listed below are T cell receptor beta chains from one sample, sequenced in a study of cytotoxic CD8 clonotypes in ibrutinib-treated CLL. Clones were sequenced by immunoSEQ multiplex PCR, and TCRdb holds only the in-frame ones, with some missing. The sample lists 52,000 or so clones, approximately 87% seen once, with roughly 22% in the top ten. Specimen: PBMCs, collected after 24 months of ibrutinib treatment. These receptor sequences come from a human donor with chronic lymphocytic leukemia. The CDR3 runs from the conserved cysteine through the conserved F or W. D genes are given only for firm matches. Expanded clones are given a class, and other clones once, few, many or no size at all.

V gene	clone size	J gene	D gene	CDR3 DNA	CDR3 protein
TRBV6-5	-	TRBJ2-1	TRBD1	TGTGCCAGCAGTTACGGACAGGGGCCCACTAGGGAGCAGTTCTTC	CASSYGQGPTREQFF
TRBV29-1	-	TRBJ2-7	TRBD1	TGCAGCGTCACAGGGGCAGGGGGCGTCGACGAGCAGTACTTC	CSVTGAGGVDEQYF
TRBV4-2	-	TRBJ2-3	-	TGTGCCAGCAGCCAAGATTTAACAGATACGCAGTATTTT	CASSQDLTDTQYF
TRBV7-9	-	TRBJ2-7	-	TGTGCCAGCAGCTTAGCTGGGTCCACCTACGAGCAGTACTTT	CASSLAGSTYEQYF
TRBV6-5	-	TRBJ2-1	TRBD1	TGTGCCAGCAGTTATGACAGGGGGCTAGGCAGCAATGAGCAGTTCTTC	CASSYDRGLGSNEQFF
TRBV6-1	-	TRBJ2-1	-	TGTGCCAGCAGTGCCTACAATGAGCAGTTCTTC	CASSAYNEQFF
TRBV29-1	-	TRBJ1-2	-	TGCAGCGTTGAAGATCGAGTCCATGGGGTTTGGACGGACTATGGCTACACCTTC	CSVEDRVHGVWTDYGYTF
TRBV6-1	-	TRBJ2-4	TRBD1	TGTGCCAGCAGTAGCAGGGGGCACATTCAGTACTTC	CASSSRGHIQYF
TRBV5-4	-	TRBJ2-1	TRBD2	TGTGCCAGCAGCTCGCCAGCGGGAGGGTCCTACAATGAGCAGTTCTTC	CASSSPAGGSYNEQFF
TRBV30	-	TRBJ2-1	-	TGTGCCTGGAGGAAGGTTGGCGGGAACAATGAGCAGTTCTTC	CAWRKVGGNNEQFF
TRBV28	few	TRBJ2-5	TRBD1	TGTGCCAGCAGCTCCCGGACAGGGGGGGAGGAGACCCAGTACTTC	CASSSRTGGEETQYF
TRBV10-2	-	TRBJ2-7	TRBD1	TGCGCCAGCAGTGACGCGGGACAGGGGGCCTACGAGCAGTACTTC	CASSDAGQGAYEQYF
TRBV27	-	TRBJ1-2	-	TGTGCCAGCAGTTTAAGCGGGTCAGGCTATGGCTACACCTTC	CASSLSGSGYGYTF
TRBV27	-	TRBJ2-7	TRBD1	TGTGCCAGCAGTGATCCGGGACAGGGATCCCACGAGCAGTACTTC	CASSDPGQGSHEQYF
TRBV30	-	TRBJ1-2	-	TGTGCCTGGAGTGTACCGGGTCAGGGTAATGGCTACACCTTC	CAWSVPGQGNGYTF
TRBV29-1	-	TRBJ2-3	-	TGCAGCGTTGAAGGGGCAGATACGCAGTATTTT	CSVEGADTQYF
TRBV5-4	-	TRBJ1-2	TRBD1	TGTGCCAGCAGCTGGAGGGACAGGGGGCCTTATGGCTACACCTTC	CASSWRDRGPYGYTF
TRBV11-1	-	TRBJ2-2	-	TGTGCCAGCAGCTTACTTCCTAGTCCCGGGGAGCTGTTTTTT	CASSLLPSPGELFF
TRBV6-1	-	TRBJ2-1	TRBD1	TGTGCCAGCAGCGAAGGACAGGGTAGGAATGAGCAGTTCTTC	CASSEGQGRNEQFF
TRBV15	once	TRBJ2-5	TRBD2	TGTGCCACCAGCATGGGGACTAGCGGGATAGAGACCCAGTACTTC	CATSMGTSGIETQYF
TRBV28	-	TRBJ1-1	-	TGTGCCAGCAGTTTTAACACTGAAGCTTTCTTT	CASSFNTEAFF
TRBV6-4	-	TRBJ2-1	TRBD2	TGTGCCAGCAGTGACGGGGCGGGAGGTATTTACAATGAGCAGTTCTTC	CASSDGAGGIYNEQFF
TRBV5-8	-	TRBJ1-1	-	TGTGCCAGCAGTTTCGGTCTTTCTGCGAAAACTGAAGCTTTCTTT	CASSFGLSAKTEAFF
TRBV4-1	-	TRBJ2-1	-	TGCGCCAGCAGCCGCCAGGACTCGGGCCTGGGGTTGTTCTTC	CASSRQDSGLGLFF
TRBV5-4	-	TRBJ2-7	TRBD1	TGTGCCAGCAGCGTAAACAGGGGCGCCGAGCAGTACTTC	CASSVNRGAEQYF
TRBV29-1	-	TRBJ1-3	-	TGCAGCGTTGAAGATTCCTTTTCTGGAAACACCATATATTTT	CSVEDSFSGNTIYF
TRBV6-6	-	TRBJ1-1	-	TGTGCCAGTCTCACCAATTTGAACACTGAAGCTTTCTTT	CASLTNLNTEAFF
TRBV6-5	-	TRBJ2-1	TRBD2	TGTGCCAGCAGAGATACTAGCGGGAGGATCAATGAGCAGTTCTTC	CASRDTSGRINEQFF
TRBV5-1	-	TRBJ1-1	-	TGCGCCAGCAGCCAAGACAGGAACACTGAAGCTTTCTTT	CASSQDRNTEAFF
TRBV11-2	-	TRBJ2-3	-	TGTGCCAGCAGCCCTCGTCTGACCTATGACACAGATACGCAGTATTTT	CASSPRLTYDTDTQYF
TRBV5-1	-	TRBJ2-7	TRBD2	TGCGCCAGCAGCTTGGCCTCTCTAGCGGGACTCTCCTACGAGCAGTACTTC	CASSLASLAGLSYEQYF
TRBV5-1	large	TRBJ2-7	TRBD2	TGCGCCAGCAGCACCAGACTAGCGGGCCCCTTCTCCTACGAGCAGTACTTC	CASSTRLAGPFSYEQYF
TRBV18	-	TRBJ2-1	TRBD2	TGTGCCAGCTCACCAATAGCCGGGACTAGCGGCAATGAGCAGTTCTTC	CASSPIAGTSGNEQFF
TRBV7-2	-	TRBJ1-1	-	TGTGCCAGCAGCTTACAGTTGTTTAACACTGAAGCTTTCTTT	CASSLQLFNTEAFF
TRBV15	once	TRBJ1-4	-	TGTGCCACCAGCAGAGCTGAGGGAGTTGTGTTTTTT	CATSRAEGVVFF
TRBV19	-	TRBJ2-3	-	TGTGCCAGTAGTCGGGACTTCGGAGGTGCGCAGTATTTT	CASSRDFGGAQYF
TRBV9	-	TRBJ2-5	-	TGTGCCAGCAGCGGCTCAGGACTGAGCCAAGAGACCCAGTACTTC	CASSGSGLSQETQYF
TRBV19	once	TRBJ2-5	TRBD2	TGTGCCAGTAGTATAGGACTAGCGGAGCCACAAGAGACCCAGTACTTC	CASSIGLAEPQETQYF
TRBV28	-	TRBJ2-4	TRBD2	TGTGCCAGCAGTTACCCCCCGGGGGGGGGCGGTGACAAAAACATTCAGTACTTC	CASSYPPGGGGDKNIQYF
TRBV7-2	-	TRBJ2-2	-	TGTGCCAGTAGACTATTGGGGGCGGGCGGGGAGCTGTTTTTT	CASRLLGAGGELFF
TRBV15	-	TRBJ1-4	-	TGTGCCACCAGCAGAGATCAGGGGAGGAATGAAAAACTGTTTTTT	CATSRDQGRNEKLFF
TRBV28	once	TRBJ2-2	TRBD2	TGTGCCATCCGACTAGCGGGAGTTTCCGGGGAGCTGTTTTTT	CAIRLAGVSGELFF
TRBV7-6	-	TRBJ1-3	-	TGTGCCAGCAGCTTAATGTCGAACAGCGGAAACACCATATATTTT	CASSLMSNSGNTIYF
TRBV5-1	-	TRBJ2-1	TRBD2	TGCGCCAGCAGCGCTGGGACTAGCCCTTCGGATGAGCAGTTCTTC	CASSAGTSPSDEQFF
TRBV28	few	TRBJ1-5	-	TGTGCCAGCAGTTTAGCCGGGATGAATCAGCCCCAGCATTTT	CASSLAGMNQPQHF
TRBV10-3	-	TRBJ2-1	TRBD2	TGTGCCACCGGCGAGACTAGCGGGGACAATGAGCAGTTCTTC	CATGETSGDNEQFF
TRBV27	-	TRBJ2-1	-	TGTGCCAGCAGTTTGGGAGACGTTTACAATGAGCAGTTCTTC	CASSLGDVYNEQFF
TRBV27	-	TRBJ2-1	-	TGTGCCAGCAGACGTGAGCGGTCGGGGAACGTTAATGAGCAGTTCTTC	CASRRERSGNVNEQFF
TRBV7-2	-	TRBJ2-3	TRBD2	TGTGCCAGCAGCCCAGGACTAGCGGGAGGGGCAGATACGCAGTATTTT	CASSPGLAGGADTQYF
TRBV5-1	-	TRBJ1-1	-	TGCGCCAGCAGCTTGGTAGGGGCGGACACTGAAGCTTTCTTT	CASSLVGADTEAFF
TRBV4-3	-	TRBJ1-3	-	TGCGCCAGCAGCCAAACTAACACGGACTCTGGAAACACCATATATTTT	CASSQTNTDSGNTIYF
TRBV2	-	TRBJ1-2	-	TGTGCCAGCAGTGAACTAGCGGGCAACTATGGCTACACCTTC	CASSELAGNYGYTF
TRBV2	-	TRBJ2-7	TRBD1	TGTGCCAGCACCCACGAAGGGACAGGGAGAGGTTACGAGCAGTACTTC	CASTHEGTGRGYEQYF
TRBV5-1	-	TRBJ2-3	TRBD2	TGCGCCAGCAGCTTGGAGCCTAGCGGGAGCACAGATACGCAGTATTTT	CASSLEPSGSTDTQYF
TRBV6-6	-	TRBJ2-7	-	TGTGCCAGCAGTTACGTTCGAAACGAGCAGTACTTC	CASSYVRNEQYF
TRBV6-1	-	TRBJ1-3	-	TGTGCCAGCAGTGAAGCGGGGGTTTCTGGAAACACCATATATTTT	CASSEAGVSGNTIYF
TRBV19	-	TRBJ1-2	TRBD1	TGTGCCAGTAGACCGACAGGGAGCCCCAACTATGGCTACACCTTC	CASRPTGSPNYGYTF
TRBV10-1	-	TRBJ2-7	TRBD1	TGCGCCAGCAGTGGAACCGGGACAGGAGGTTCCCCCTACGAGCAGTACTTC	CASSGTGTGGSPYEQYF